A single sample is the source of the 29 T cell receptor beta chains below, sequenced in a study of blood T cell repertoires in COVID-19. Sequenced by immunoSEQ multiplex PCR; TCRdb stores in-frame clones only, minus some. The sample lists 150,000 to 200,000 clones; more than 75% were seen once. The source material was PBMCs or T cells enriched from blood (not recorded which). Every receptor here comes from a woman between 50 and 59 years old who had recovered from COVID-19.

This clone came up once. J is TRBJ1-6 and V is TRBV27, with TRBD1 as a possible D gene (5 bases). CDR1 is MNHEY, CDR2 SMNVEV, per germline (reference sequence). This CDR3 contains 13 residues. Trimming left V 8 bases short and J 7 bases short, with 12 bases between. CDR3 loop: CASGGNYNSPLHF. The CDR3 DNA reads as TGTGCCAGCGGGGGGAATTACAATTCACCCCTCCACTTT.

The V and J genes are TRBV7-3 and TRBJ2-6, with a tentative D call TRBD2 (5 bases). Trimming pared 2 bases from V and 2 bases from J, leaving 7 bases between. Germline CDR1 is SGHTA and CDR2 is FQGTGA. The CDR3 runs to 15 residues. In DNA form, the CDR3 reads TGTGCCAGCAGCTTAGACGGGACTGGGGCCAACGTCCTGACTTTC. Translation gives CASSLDGTGANVLTF.

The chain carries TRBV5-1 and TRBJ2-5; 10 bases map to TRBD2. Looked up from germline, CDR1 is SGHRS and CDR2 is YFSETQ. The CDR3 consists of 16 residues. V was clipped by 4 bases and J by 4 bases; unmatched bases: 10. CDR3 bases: TGCGCCAGCAGCCCCCCGCCTAGCGGGGGTGGAGAGACCCAGTACTTC. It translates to CASSPPPSGGGETQYF.

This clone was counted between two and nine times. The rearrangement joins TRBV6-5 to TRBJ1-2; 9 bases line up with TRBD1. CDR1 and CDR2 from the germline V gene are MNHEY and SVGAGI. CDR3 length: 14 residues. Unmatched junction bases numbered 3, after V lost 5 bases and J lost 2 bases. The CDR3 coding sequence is TGTGCCAGCAGTCCCGGGACAGGGAACTATGGCTACACCTTC. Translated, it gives CASSPGTGNYGYTF.

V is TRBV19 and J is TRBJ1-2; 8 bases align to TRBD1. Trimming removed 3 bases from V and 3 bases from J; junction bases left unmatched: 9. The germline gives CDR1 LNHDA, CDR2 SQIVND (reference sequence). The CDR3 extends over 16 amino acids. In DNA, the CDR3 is TGTGCCAGTAGTATGCAGGGGGCTATGAGGGACTATGGCTACACCTTC. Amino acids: CASSMQGAMRDYGYTF.

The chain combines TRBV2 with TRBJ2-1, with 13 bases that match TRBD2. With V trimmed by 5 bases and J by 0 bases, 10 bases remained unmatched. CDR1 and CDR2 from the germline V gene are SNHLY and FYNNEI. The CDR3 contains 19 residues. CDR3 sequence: CASSPRTSGGPLSYNEQFF. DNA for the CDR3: TGTGCCAGCAGTCCCCGGACTAGCGGGGGACCTCTCTCCTACAATGAGCAGTTCTTC.

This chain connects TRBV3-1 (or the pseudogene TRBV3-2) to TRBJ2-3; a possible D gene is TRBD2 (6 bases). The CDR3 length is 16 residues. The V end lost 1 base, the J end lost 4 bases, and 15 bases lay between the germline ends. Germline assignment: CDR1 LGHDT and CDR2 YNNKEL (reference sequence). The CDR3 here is CASSQGGGVQADTQYF. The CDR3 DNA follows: TGTGCCAGCAGCCAAGGGGGCGGGGTGCAGGCAGATACGCAGTATTTT.

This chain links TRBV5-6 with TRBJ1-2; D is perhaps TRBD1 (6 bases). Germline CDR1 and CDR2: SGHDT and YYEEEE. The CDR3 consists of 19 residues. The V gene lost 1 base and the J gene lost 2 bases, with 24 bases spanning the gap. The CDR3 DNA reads TGTGCCAGCAGCTTGTTTTGGCGTCAGGGGAAACCCAAAAACTATGGCTACACCTTC. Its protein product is CASSLFWRQGKPKNYGYTF.

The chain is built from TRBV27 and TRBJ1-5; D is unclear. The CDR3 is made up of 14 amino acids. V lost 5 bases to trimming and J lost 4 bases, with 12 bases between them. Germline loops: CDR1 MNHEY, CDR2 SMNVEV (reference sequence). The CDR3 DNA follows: TGTGCCAGCAGTCTCCGACGGGATAATCAGCCCCAGCATTTT. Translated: CASSLRRDNQPQHF.

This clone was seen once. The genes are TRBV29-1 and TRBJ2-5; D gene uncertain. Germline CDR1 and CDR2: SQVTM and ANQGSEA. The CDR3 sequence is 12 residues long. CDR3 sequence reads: CTNDLNQETQYF. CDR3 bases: TGCACTAATGATCTAAACCAAGAGACCCAGTACTTC.

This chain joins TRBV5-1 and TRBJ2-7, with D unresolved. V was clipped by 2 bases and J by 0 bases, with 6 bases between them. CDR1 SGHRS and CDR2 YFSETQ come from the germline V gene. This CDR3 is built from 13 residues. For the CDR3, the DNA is TGCGCCAGCAGCTTCGCGGTCTCCTACGAGCAGTACTTC. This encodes CASSFAVSYEQYF.

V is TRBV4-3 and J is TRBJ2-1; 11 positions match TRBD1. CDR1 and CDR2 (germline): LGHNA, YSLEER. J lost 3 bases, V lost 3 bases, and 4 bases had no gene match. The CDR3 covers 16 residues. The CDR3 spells CASSQSGQGVYNEQFF. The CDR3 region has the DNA TGCGCCAGCAGCCAGTCGGGACAGGGGGTCTACAATGAGCAGTTCTTC.

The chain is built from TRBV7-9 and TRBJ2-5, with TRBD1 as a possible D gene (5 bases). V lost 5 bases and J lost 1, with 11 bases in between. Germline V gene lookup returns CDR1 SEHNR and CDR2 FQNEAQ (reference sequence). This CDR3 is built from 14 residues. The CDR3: CASSNRQIQETQYF. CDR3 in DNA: TGTGCCAGCAGCAACCGACAGATCCAAGAGACCCAGTACTTC. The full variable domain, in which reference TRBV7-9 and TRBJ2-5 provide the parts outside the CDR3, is DTGVSQNPRHKITKRGQNVTFRCDPISEHNRLYWYRQTLGQGPEFLTYFQNEAQLEKSRLLSDRFSAERPKGSFSTLEIQRTEQGDSAMYLCASSNRQIQETQYFGPGTRLLVL.

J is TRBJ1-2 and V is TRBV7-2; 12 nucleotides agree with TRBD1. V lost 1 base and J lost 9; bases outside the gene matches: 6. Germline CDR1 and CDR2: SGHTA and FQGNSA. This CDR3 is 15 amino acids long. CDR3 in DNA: TGTGCCAGCAGCTTAGGGGGACAGGGGGCGATGAGCTACACCTTC. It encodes CASSLGGQGAMSYTF.

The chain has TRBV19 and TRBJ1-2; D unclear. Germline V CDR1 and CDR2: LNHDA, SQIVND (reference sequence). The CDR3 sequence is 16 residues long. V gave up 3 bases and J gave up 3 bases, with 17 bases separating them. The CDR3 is CASSIAAGKRYYGYTF. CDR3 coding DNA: TGTGCCAGTAGTATCGCCGCCGGGAAGAGATACTATGGCTACACCTTC.

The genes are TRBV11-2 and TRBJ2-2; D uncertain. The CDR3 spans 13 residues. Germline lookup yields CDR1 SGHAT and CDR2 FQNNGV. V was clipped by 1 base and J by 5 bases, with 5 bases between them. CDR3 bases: TGTGCCAGCAGCTTAGCCAGGACCGGGGAGCTGTTTTTT. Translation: CASSLARTGELFF.

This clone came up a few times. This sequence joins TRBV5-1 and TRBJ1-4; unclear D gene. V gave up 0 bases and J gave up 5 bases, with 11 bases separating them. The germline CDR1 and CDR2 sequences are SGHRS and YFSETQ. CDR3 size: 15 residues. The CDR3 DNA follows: TGCGCCAGCAGCTTGGGAAGTACAGTCAATGAAAAACTGTTTTTT. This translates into CASSLGSTVNEKLFF.

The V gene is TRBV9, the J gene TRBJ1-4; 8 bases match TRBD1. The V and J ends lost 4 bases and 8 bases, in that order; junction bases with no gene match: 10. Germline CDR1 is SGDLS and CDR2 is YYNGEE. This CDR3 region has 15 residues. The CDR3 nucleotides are TGTGCCAGCAGCCCCCTTTACAGGGGGGAAGAAAAACTGTTTTTT. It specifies CASSPLYRGEEKLFF.

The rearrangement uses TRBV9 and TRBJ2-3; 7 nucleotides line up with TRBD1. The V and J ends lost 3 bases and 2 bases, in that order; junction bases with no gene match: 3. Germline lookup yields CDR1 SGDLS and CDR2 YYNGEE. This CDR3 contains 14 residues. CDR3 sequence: CASSDGTATDTQYF. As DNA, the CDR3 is TGTGCCAGCAGCGACGGGACAGCCACAGATACGCAGTATTTT.

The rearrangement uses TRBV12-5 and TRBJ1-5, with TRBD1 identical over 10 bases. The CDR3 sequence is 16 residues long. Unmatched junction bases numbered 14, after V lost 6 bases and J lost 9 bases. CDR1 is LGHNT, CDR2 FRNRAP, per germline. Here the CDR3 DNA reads TGTGCTAGTGGGGGACAGGGGCTTCGAGAGGACACGCCCCAGCATTTT. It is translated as CASGGQGLREDTPQHF.

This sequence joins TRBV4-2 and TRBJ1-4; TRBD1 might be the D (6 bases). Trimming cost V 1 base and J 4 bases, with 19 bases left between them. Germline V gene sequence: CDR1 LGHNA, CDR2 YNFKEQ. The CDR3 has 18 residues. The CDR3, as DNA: TGTGCCAGCAGCCAAGGAGGGGGAAGGGGGGGAGTTAATGAAAAACTGTTTTTT. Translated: CASSQGGGRGGVNEKLFF.

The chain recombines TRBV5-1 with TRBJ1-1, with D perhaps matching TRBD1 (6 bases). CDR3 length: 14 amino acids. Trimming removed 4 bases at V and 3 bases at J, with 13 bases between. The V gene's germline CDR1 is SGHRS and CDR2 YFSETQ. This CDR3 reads CASSPTGRDTEAFF. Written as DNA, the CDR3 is TGCGCCAGCAGCCCCACAGGGAGGGACACTGAAGCTTTCTTT.

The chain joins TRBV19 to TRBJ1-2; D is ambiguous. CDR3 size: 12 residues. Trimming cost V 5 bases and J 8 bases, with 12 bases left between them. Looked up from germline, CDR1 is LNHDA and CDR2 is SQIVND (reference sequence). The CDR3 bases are TGTGCCAGTAGTTATCGGGAGGGAGGCTACACCTTC. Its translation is CASSYREGGYTF.

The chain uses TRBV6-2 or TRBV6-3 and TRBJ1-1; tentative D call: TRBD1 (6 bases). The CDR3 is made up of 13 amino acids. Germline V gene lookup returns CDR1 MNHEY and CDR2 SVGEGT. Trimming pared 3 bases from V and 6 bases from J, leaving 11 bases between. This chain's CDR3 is CASSYNRDAEAFF. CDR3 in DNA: TGTGCCAGCAGTTATAACAGGGATGCTGAAGCTTTCTTT.

This chain's CDR3 is CASSFGTSGGAETQYF. As DNA, the CDR3 is TGTGCCAGCAGCTTCGGGACTAGCGGGGGGGCAGAGACCCAGTACTTC. V usage is TRBV3-1 (or the pseudogene TRBV3-2) and J usage is TRBJ2-5; 16 nucleotides line up with TRBD2. CDR1 and CDR2 from the germline V gene are LGHDT and YNNKEL (reference sequence). The ends lost 5 bases at V and 4 bases at J; junction bases unmatched: 4. The CDR3 length is 16 residues.

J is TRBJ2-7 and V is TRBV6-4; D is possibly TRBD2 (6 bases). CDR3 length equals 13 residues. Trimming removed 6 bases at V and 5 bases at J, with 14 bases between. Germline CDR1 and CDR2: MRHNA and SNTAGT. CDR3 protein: CASRRYGGHEQYF. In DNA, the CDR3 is TGTGCCAGCAGACGGTACGGGGGTCACGAGCAGTACTTC.

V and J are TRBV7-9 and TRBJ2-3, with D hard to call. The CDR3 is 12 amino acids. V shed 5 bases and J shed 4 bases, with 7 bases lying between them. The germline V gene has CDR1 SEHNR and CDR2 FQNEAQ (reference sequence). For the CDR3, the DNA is TGTGCCAGCAGCGCTACTGCAGATACGCAGTATTTT. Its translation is CASSATADTQYF.

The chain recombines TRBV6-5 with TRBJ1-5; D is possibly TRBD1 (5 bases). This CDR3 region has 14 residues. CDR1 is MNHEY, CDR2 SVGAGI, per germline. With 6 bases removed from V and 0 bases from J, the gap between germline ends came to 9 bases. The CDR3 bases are TGTGCCAGCAGGACGGGGGGTAGCAATCAGCCCCAGCATTTT. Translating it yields CASRTGGSNQPQHF.

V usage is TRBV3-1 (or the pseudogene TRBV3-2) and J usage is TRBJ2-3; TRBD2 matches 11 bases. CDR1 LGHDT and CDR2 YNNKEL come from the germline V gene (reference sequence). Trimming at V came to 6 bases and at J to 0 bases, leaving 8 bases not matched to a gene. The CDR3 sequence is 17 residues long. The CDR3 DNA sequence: TGTGCCAGCAGAAAGGGGCTAGCGGGGGGTAGCACAGATACGCAGTATTTT. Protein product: CASRKGLAGGSTDTQYF.